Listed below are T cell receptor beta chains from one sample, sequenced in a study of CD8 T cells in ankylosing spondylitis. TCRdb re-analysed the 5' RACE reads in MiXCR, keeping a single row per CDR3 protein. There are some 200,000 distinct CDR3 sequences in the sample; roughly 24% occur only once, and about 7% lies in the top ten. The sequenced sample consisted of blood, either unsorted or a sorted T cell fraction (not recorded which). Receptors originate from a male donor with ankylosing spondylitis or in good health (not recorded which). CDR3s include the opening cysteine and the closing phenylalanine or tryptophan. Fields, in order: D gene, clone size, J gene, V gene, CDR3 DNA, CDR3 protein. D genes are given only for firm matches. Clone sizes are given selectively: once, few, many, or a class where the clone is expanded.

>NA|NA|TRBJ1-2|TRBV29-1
TGCAGCGTCGACGGGGGGGATGGCTACACCTTC
CSVDGGDGYTF
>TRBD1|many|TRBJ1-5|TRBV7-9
TGTGCCAGCAGCCTGACAGGGAATCAGCCCCAGCATTTT
CASSLTGNQPQHF
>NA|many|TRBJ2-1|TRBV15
TGTGCCACCAGCGGGGGGATCTCGGCTAGCTCCTACAATGAGCAGTTCTTC
CATSGGISASSYNEQFF
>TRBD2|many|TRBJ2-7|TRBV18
TGTGCCAGCTCACAGGGGACTAGCGGGACGCTGGGCGAGCAGTACTTC
CASSQGTSGTLGEQYF
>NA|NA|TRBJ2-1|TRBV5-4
TGTGCCAGCAGCTTGAGACTAACCTCCTACAATGAGCAGTTCTTC
CASSLRLTSYNEQFF
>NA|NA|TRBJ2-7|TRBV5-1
TGCGCCAGCAGCTTGCGTGGACAACCCTACGAGCAGTACTTC
CASSLRGQPYEQYF
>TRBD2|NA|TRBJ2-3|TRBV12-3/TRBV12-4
TGTGCCACAAGACTAGCGGTTACAGATACGCAGTATTTT
CATRLAVTDTQYF
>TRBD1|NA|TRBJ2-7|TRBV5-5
TGTGCCAGCAGCTTGCGGGACAGGGGGCAAGGGAGACAGTACTTC
CASSLRDRGQGRQYF
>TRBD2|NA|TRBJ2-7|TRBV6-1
TGTGCCAGCAGCCCCAGTTTTAGCGGGAGCTACGAGCAGTACTTC
CASSPSFSGSYEQYF
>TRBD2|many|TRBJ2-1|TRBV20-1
TGCAGTGCTACAATCGGACTAGCGGGAGTCGGGCAGTTCTTC
CSATIGLAGVGQFF